This T cell receptor (beta chain) was recorded in a study of post-analysis software for immune sequencing data. In the case of this clonotype: Its antigen is still unknown. The junction departs from germline at one end; a sequencing error may be responsible.

This CDR3 contains 14 residues. From germline, CDR1 is MNHEY and CDR2 SVGAGI. Prepared libraries of TCR beta cDNA carried unique molecular identifiers. Starting from about 1 to 10 million T cells, the study yielded 460,000 or so cDNA molecules. MiXCR, run by TCRdb on the PCR reads, gives a single entry per CDR3 protein. The sample holds approximately 360,000 distinct CDR3 sequences, roughly 38% seen once. Study results and limitations: Strong co-clustering by F measure was seen for same-batch samples. Compared against controls, patients with multiple sclerosis displayed significantly lower normalized Chao1 diversity. TRBV5-6, TRBV5-1 and TRBV20-1 belonged to a set of roughly 5 TRBV segments that were more frequent in patients than controls.

Sample: blood. The J gene is TRBJ2-7, the V gene TRBV6-5, with 7 bases fitting TRBD1. The TCR sequence derives from a girl aged 5-17 years with multiple sclerosis. The CDR3 region is CAGSYSIDRDEQYF. CDR3 nucleotides: TGTGCCGGCAGTTACTCGATTGACAGGGACGAGCAGTACTTC.